The clone carrying this TCR beta chain was detected ten times or more. No antigen is known for it. TCRdb itself ran the RT-PCR reads through MiXCR, one entry per CDR3 protein. Here the sample spans hundreds of thousands of distinct CDR3 sequences, 14% being singletons. The sample comes from a study of response to subunit inactivated influenza vaccine. Findings and caveats of the study: It was the authors' suggestion that each seasonal influenza vaccination recruits few new T cells.

V shed 0 bases and J shed 6 bases, with 10 bases lying between them. Germline-derived CDR1 and CDR2 are SGHRS and YFSETQ. The CDR3 runs to 14 residues. The sequence came from a man over 45 who received an inactivated influenza vaccine. Sequencing was performed on PBMCs from blood, taken less than 15 days before vaccination. The chain couples TRBV5-1 to TRBJ1-5, with D unresolved. CDR3 protein: CASSLDLAGQPQHF. The CDR3, as DNA: TGCGCCAGCAGCTTGGATCTTGCGGGTCAGCCCCAGCATTTT. Drawing the rest from reference TRBV5-1 and TRBJ1-5, the complete variable domain is KAGVTQTPRYLIKTRGQQVTLSCSPISGHRSVSWYQQTPGQGLQFLFEYFSETQRNKGNFPGRFSGRQFSNSRSEMNVSTLELGDSALYLCASSLDLAGQPQHFGDGTRLSIL.